The clone carrying this T cell receptor (beta chain) was observed at least ten times. The antigen remains undetermined. The data stem from a study of T cells in Graves' hyperthyroidism and ophthalmopathy. Study-wide results and limits: Appearing also in blood were most of the thyroid clonotypes expanded above 0.001.

The CDR3 regions of TCR beta were amplified from RNA transcripts. The TCR CDR3 first-round RT-PCR relied on the HTBI primer set. TCRdb processed the multiplex PCR reads anew with MiXCR; each CDR3 protein has one entry. In the table there are 190,000 or so distinct CDR3 sequences, 18% of which are singletons. The study enrolled patients aged 18 to 65 with newly diagnosed hyperthyroidism of under 2 months' duration. Trimming left V 3 bases short and J 4 bases short, with 15 bases between. The CDR3 is made up of 15 amino acids. CDR1 and CDR2 from the germline V gene are LNHNV and YYDKDF (reference sequence).

The sequence came from a man aged 40-50 years with Graves' hyperthyroidism. What was sequenced was blood. The chain uses TRBV15 and TRBJ1-2, with D unresolved. CDR3 protein: CATSRGGGLGYGYTF. DNA of the CDR3: TGTGCCACCAGCAGGGGTGGAGGGCTAGGCTATGGCTACACCTTC.